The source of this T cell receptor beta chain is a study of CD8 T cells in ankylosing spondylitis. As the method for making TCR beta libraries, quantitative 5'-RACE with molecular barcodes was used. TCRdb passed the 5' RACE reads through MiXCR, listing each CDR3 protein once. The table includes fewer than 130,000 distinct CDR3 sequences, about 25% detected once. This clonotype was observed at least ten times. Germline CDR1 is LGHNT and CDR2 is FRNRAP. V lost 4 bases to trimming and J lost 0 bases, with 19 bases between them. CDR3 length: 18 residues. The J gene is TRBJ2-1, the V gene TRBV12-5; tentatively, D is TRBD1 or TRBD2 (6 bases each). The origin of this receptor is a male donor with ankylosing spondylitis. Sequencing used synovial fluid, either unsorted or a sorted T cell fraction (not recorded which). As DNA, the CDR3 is TGTGCTAGTGGTTCGGGGGCGGTTCCCGATTACTCCTACAATGAGCAGTTCTTC. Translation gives CASGSGAVPDYSYNEQFF.